These 5 T cell receptor beta chains came from one sample sequenced in a study of blood T cell repertoires in COVID-19. TCRdb's table, derived via immunoSEQ multiplex PCR, lists solely in-frame clones and lacks some. The table records about 71,000 clones, around 85% of them present only once. Sequenced material: peripheral blood. These receptors all stem from a man older than 75 with acute or convalescent COVID-19.

The chain uses TRBV7-2 and TRBJ1-4; the D is unclear. This CDR3 has 15 amino acids. Per germline, CDR1 SGHTA and CDR2 FQGNSA. Between the trimmed V and J ends, which lost 2 bases and 11 bases, there was a span of 18 bases. The CDR3 coding sequence is TGTGCCAGCAGCTTATTACCCCTCGAATCCTATAAACTGTTTTTT. This sequence encodes CASSLLPLESYKLFF.

In nucleotides, the CDR3 is TGTGCCAGCAGCCTAGACAGGGCCGGGGAGCTGTTTTTT. Residues: CASSLDRAGELFF. The chain combines TRBV7-9 with TRBJ2-2; 7 bases line up with TRBD1. CDR3 size: 13 residues. The V gene end was trimmed by 5 bases and the J gene end by 6 bases; junction bases not matched to a gene: 3. Germline values: CDR1 SEHNR, CDR2 FQNEAQ (reference sequence).

The chain combines TRBV6-5 with TRBJ1-4; 11 bases align to TRBD1. J gave up 6 bases and V 0 bases, and 3 bases lay outside the gene matches. The CDR3 consists of 16 residues. Germline CDR1 and CDR2: MNHEY and SVGAGI. The CDR3 nucleotides read TGTGCCAGCAGTTACTCGATGGGACAGGGGGATGAAAAACTGTTTTTT. This translates into CASSYSMGQGDEKLFF.

The chain links TRBV9 to TRBJ1-6, with no clear D. CDR3 length: 14 amino acids. Germline-derived CDR1 and CDR2 are SGDLS and YYNGEE. V gave up 0 bases and J gave up 7 bases, with 8 bases separating them. The CDR3 region is CASSVVAGNSPLHF. CDR3 in DNA: TGTGCCAGCAGCGTAGTCGCAGGCAATTCACCCCTCCACTTT.

The chain is built from TRBV5-6 and TRBJ2-7, with D possibly being TRBD1 (6 bases). CDR1 and CDR2 (germline): SGHDT, YYEEEE. The CDR3 runs 12 residues. With 4 bases removed from V and 10 bases from J, the gap between germline ends came to 15 bases. The CDR3 DNA is TGTGCCAGCAGCATCGCTGACAGGCCACAGTACTTC. Protein: CASSIADRPQYF.